This TCR beta chain was recorded in a study of response to subunit inactivated influenza vaccine (dated by TCRdb to 2016 to 2019). Background for the entire study: To follow how T cells responded to a trivalent subunit inactivated influenza vaccine, the researchers relied on deep quantitative profiling of the T cell receptor repertoire.

The V end gives up 0 bases and the J end 3 bases, leaving 3 bases in the junction not matched to a gene. Inclusive of the bounding cysteine and phenylalanine, the CDR3 is 15 residues long. Only the CDR3 portion is preserved as DNA: 45 bases, with reading frame beginning at the first base. Taken from the germline V gene, the CDR1 and CDR2 loops are SGDLS and YYNGEE. The investigation overall reported the following: The authors suggested that each seasonal influenza vaccination may recruit only a limited number of new T cells.

This clonotype appeared a few times. This clone's antigen is unknown. Base qualities are missing; no much larger clone stands one base away. Library method: RT-PCR. The sequencing machine was an Illumina HiSeq 2500. TCRdb reprocessing: public reads trimmed at Q25 with fastp, clones called with MiXCR, in-frame beta chains kept. Rows are combined by CDR3 protein, so each entry shows the most common genes and DNA. Within this sample are 450,000 to 600,000 distinct CDR3 sequences, with 15% to 20% of them counted one time only. The leading ten clones occupy roughly 3.1% of the sample. The sample here was CD4+ T cells sorted from PBMCs, taken 23 to 25 months after vaccination. The sequence links TRBV9 to TRBJ2-1; 7 bases in the junction line up with TRBD2. This clonotype originated in a man between 50 and 75 years old who received an inactivated influenza vaccine. Donor details come from another sample of the same person, matched by shared clones. The bases are TGTGCCAGCAGCGTAGCGGGGGGATTCTACAATGAGCAGTTCTTC. It translates to CASSVAGGFYNEQFF.